The 29 T cell receptor beta chains below come from one sample, sequenced in a study of T cells after yellow fever vaccination. TCRdb passed the 5' RACE reads through MiXCR, listing each CDR3 protein once. The repertoire holds approximately 340,000 distinct CDR3 sequences, with approximately 9% as singletons. Sequenced here: PBMCs, sampled on the day of the first yellow fever vaccination. The source is a man between 18 and 29 years old who received the YFV17D yellow fever vaccine.

Regarding this clonotype: A much larger clone lies a single base off, so this may be a read error. The chain recombines TRBV4-2 with TRBJ2-1; either TRBD1 or TRBD2 may supply D (5 bases each). Trimming left V 4 bases short and J 3 bases short, with 16 bases between. This CDR3 region has 16 residues. CDR1 is LGHNA, CDR2 YNFKEQ, per germline. CDR3 nucleotide sequence: TGTGCCAGCAGCCTAAACCCAGGGAGCAACTACAATGAGCAGTTCTTC. Translation: CASSLNPGSNYNEQFF.

This clonotype was detected many times. The chain combines TRBV19 with TRBJ1-3; D not resolved. The V end was cut by 5 bases, the J end by 2 bases, with 7 bases between. Germline CDR1 is LNHDA and CDR2 is SQIVND (reference sequence). This CDR3 is 13 amino acids long. Here the CDR3 reads CASSVTAGNTIYF. In DNA form, the CDR3 reads TGTGCCAGTAGTGTTACCGCTGGAAACACCATATATTTT.

The chain employs TRBV5-1 and TRBJ1-5; D is unresolved. The V gene's germline CDR1 is SGHRS and CDR2 YFSETQ. The CDR3 is 13 amino acids. The germline V and J ends were trimmed by 4 bases and 5 bases, with 10 bases remaining between them. Written as DNA, the CDR3 is TGCGCCAGCAGCCAAGTACCGGATCAGCCCCAGCATTTT. It is translated as CASSQVPDQPQHF. The complete variable domain, with remaining parts taken from reference TRBV5-1 and TRBJ1-5, reads KAGVTQTPRYLIKTRGQQVTLSCSPISGHRSVSWYQQTPGQGLQFLFEYFSETQRNKGNFPGRFSGRQFSNSRSEMNVSTLELGDSALYLCASSQVPDQPQHFGDGTRLSIL.

Ten or more counts support this clonotype. The V gene is TRBV7-2, the J gene TRBJ1-2; D gene unclear. Germline CDR1 SGHTA, CDR2 FQGNSA. The CDR3 runs to 14 residues. Trimming took 2 bases from V and 2 from J, leaving 9 bases between them. The CDR3 bases are TGTGCCAGCAGCTTATTAGTCAGGAACTATGGCTACACCTTC. Its protein product is CASSLLVRNYGYTF.

The CDR3 is CASSLGGGTLSGNTIYF. In nucleotides, the CDR3 is TGTGCCAGCAGCTTGGGCGGGGGGACGCTCTCTGGAAACACCATATATTTT. The chain links TRBV13 to TRBJ1-3; perhaps TRBD1 as D (5 bases). V lost 3 bases, J lost 0 bases, and 15 bases lay in between. The germline CDR1 and CDR2 sequences are PRHDT and FYEKMQ (reference sequence). This CDR3 has 17 residues.

This clonotype was found a few times. The chain is built from TRBV4-3 and TRBJ1-3; 7 nucleotides align to TRBD1. The CDR3 runs 17 residues. V lost 0 bases, J lost 0 bases, and 5 bases stayed unmatched. Germline V gives CDR1 LGHNA, CDR2 YSLEER. The CDR3 sequence is CASSQDRQGSSGNTIYF. The CDR3 DNA sequence: TGCGCCAGCAGCCAAGATAGACAGGGATCCTCTGGAAACACCATATATTTT.

There are many counts of this clonotype. The gene calls are TRBV7-2 and TRBJ2-5; no firm D call. Germline assignment: CDR1 SGHTA and CDR2 FQGNSA. Trimming left V 6 bases short and J 2 bases short, with 13 bases between. There are 14 residues in the CDR3. Here the CDR3 reads CASSLTHDQETQYF. DNA for the CDR3: TGTGCCAGCAGTTTGACCCACGATCAAGAGACCCAGTACTTC.

The chain combines TRBV6-5 with TRBJ1-3; D might be TRBD1 (6 bases). CDR3 length: 17 amino acids. V lost 0 bases and J 0 bases, leaving 12 bases between the germline ends. Germline lookup yields CDR1 MNHEY and CDR2 SVGAGI. CDR3 amino acids: CASSYSLQGSSGNTIYF. The CDR3 coding sequence is TGTGCCAGCAGTTACTCTCTCCAGGGGTCCTCTGGAAACACCATATATTTT.

There are a few counts of this clonotype. This chain links TRBV7-3 with TRBJ2-6, with D possibly matching TRBD2 (6 bases). The germline V gene has CDR1 SGHTA and CDR2 FQGTGA. CDR3 length: 15 residues. V was shortened by 6 bases and J by 3 bases, with 12 bases between the two germline ends. CDR3 in amino acids: CASRMGGSGANVLTF. The CDR3 DNA reads TGTGCCAGCAGGATGGGGGGAAGTGGGGCCAACGTCCTGACTTTC.

In its sample, this clonotype was seen a few times. The rearrangement joins TRBV10-3 to TRBJ1-2; maybe TRBD1 (5 bases). Germline-derived CDR1 and CDR2 are ENHRY and SYGVKD. Trimming took 7 bases from V and 4 from J, leaving 19 bases between them. The CDR3 is made up of 15 amino acids. CDR3 protein: CAITPRTRNSYGYTF. As DNA, the CDR3 is TGTGCCATCACCCCTAGGACAAGAAATAGCTATGGCTACACCTTC.

The rearrangement links TRBV12-3 or TRBV12-4 to TRBJ2-1, with 7 bases aligning to TRBD2. The CDR3 length is 16 residues. V was clipped by 0 bases and J by 5 bases; unmatched bases: 7. DNA of the CDR3: TGTGCCAGCAGTTTAGCTCGGGCGGGAGTAAACAATGAGCAGTTCTTC. Its protein product is CASSLARAGVNNEQFF.

The rearrangement joins TRBV7-2 to TRBJ2-3; D is uncertain. The CDR3 spans 16 residues. The V and J ends lost 5 bases and 3 bases respectively, with 18 bases between them. The germline V gene has CDR1 SGHTA and CDR2 FQGNSA. CDR3 coding DNA: TGTGCCAGCAGCCCCGGGTGGGGTATGGGGACAGATACGCAGTATTTT. Its protein is CASSPGWGMGTDTQYF. Using reference TRBV7-2 and TRBJ2-3 for the parts outside the CDR3, the full variable domain is GAGVSQSPSNKVTEKGKDVELRCDPISGHTALYWYRQSLGQGLEFLIYFQGNSAPDKSGLPSDRFSAERTGGSVSTLTIQRTQQEDSAVYLCASSPGWGMGTDTQYFGPGTRLTVL.

This clonotype occurred a few times. The rearrangement uses TRBV5-5 and TRBJ2-2; 10 positions agree with TRBD1. CDR3 length: 15 residues. Germline V gene lookup returns CDR1 SGHKS and CDR2 YYEKEE (reference sequence). V trimming: 4 bases; J trimming: 5 bases; junction bases outside the gene matches: 5. This chain's CDR3 is CASSPGDRGTGELFF. The CDR3 nucleotides are TGTGCCAGCAGCCCCGGGGACAGGGGTACCGGGGAGCTGTTTTTT.

This clonotype was seen more than once but under ten times. This chain joins TRBV11-3 and TRBJ2-3, with a weak D call TRBD2 (5 bases). The CDR3 is 14 amino acids. V shed 4 bases and J shed 5 bases, with 13 bases lying between them. Looked up from germline, CDR1 is SGHNT and CDR2 is YENEEA. The CDR3 protein is CASSSRTGGDTQYF. For the CDR3, the DNA is TGTGCCAGCAGCTCTCGGACCGGAGGAGATACGCAGTATTTT.

This clonotype was recorded a few times. CDR3 coding DNA: TGTGCCACCAGTGAGGCAGAGGAGTGGGGTGGCTACACCTTC. Translation: CATSEAEEWGGYTF. The gene calls are TRBV24-1 and TRBJ1-2; no firm D call. The CDR3 consists of 14 residues. CDR1 is KGHDR and CDR2 is SFDVKD in the germline V gene. Trimming stripped 4 bases from V and 7 bases from J, with 15 bases between.

The table lists this clonotype with many counts. The V and J genes are TRBV15 and TRBJ2-7; no reliable D call. Germline values: CDR1 LNHNV, CDR2 YYDKDF (reference sequence). There are 13 residues in the CDR3. Trimming pared 0 bases from V and 4 bases from J, leaving 7 bases between. CDR3 DNA sequence: TGTGCCACCAGCAGAGATGCCGGTTACGAGCAGTACGTC. Its translation is CATSRDAGYEQYV.

This clonotype has ten or more counts. A junction boundary mismatches the germline segment, possibly from a read error. J is TRBJ2-3 and V is TRBV15, with 7 bases fitting TRBD1. Germline CDR1 and CDR2: LNHNV and YYDKDF (reference sequence). The CDR3 runs 15 residues. CDR3 DNA: TGTGCCACCAGTAGAGACAGGGCCCCTCGAGATACGCAGTATTTT. It encodes CATSRDRAPRDTQYF. The whole variable domain, remainder taken from reference TRBV15 and TRBJ2-3, is DAMVIQNPRYQVTQFGKPVTLSCSQTLNHNVMYWYQQKSSQAPKLLFHYYDKDFNNEADTPDNFQSRRPNTSFCFLDIRSPGLGDTAMYLCATSRDRAPRDTQYFGPGTRLTVL.

This chain connects TRBV27 to TRBJ1-2, with D maybe TRBD1 (6 bases). There are 12 residues in the CDR3. Germline assignment: CDR1 MNHEY and CDR2 SMNVEV (reference sequence). V was pared by 4 bases and J by 8 bases, with 11 bases between. The CDR3 bases are TGTGCCAGCAGTTCCAGGGGAGGGGGCTACACCTTC. It is translated as CASSSRGGGYTF.

This clonotype appeared a few times. V is TRBV5-1 and J is TRBJ2-3; 8 bases align to TRBD2. The CDR3 has 15 amino acids. CDR1 SGHRS and CDR2 YFSETQ come from the germline V gene. Trimming removed 0 bases from V and 5 bases from J; junction bases left unmatched: 5. The chain's CDR3 is CASSLAPGGIDTQYF. For the CDR3, the DNA is TGCGCCAGCAGCTTGGCCCCGGGGGGGATAGATACGCAGTATTTT.

The chain links TRBV2 to TRBJ2-5, with D hard to call. This CDR3 is built from 13 residues. Germline V lookup: CDR1 SNHLY, CDR2 FYNNEI. Trimming cost V 4 bases and J 2 bases, with 8 bases left between them. The CDR3 sequence: CASSGSKQETQYF. DNA of the CDR3: TGTGCCAGCAGTGGTAGCAAGCAAGAGACCCAGTACTTC.

This chain connects TRBV19 to TRBJ2-3; D may be TRBD2 (6 bases). In germline, CDR1 is LNHDA, CDR2 SQIVND (reference sequence). V dropped 3 bases and J dropped 1 base, with 14 bases sitting between them. This CDR3 spans 16 amino acids. The CDR3 loop reads CASSIPGLRRTDTQYF. As DNA, the CDR3 is TGTGCCAGTAGTATCCCGGGACTTCGACGCACAGATACGCAGTATTTT.

The CDR3 DNA reads TGTGCCAGCAGCTTTATTTGGGGGGCAGGGTCAGATACGCAGTATTTT. Translating gives CASSFIWGAGSDTQYF. The chain combines TRBV7-8 with TRBJ2-3; possibly TRBD1 or TRBD2 for D (6 bases each). V dropped 3 bases and J dropped 4 bases, with 17 bases sitting between them. The CDR3 loop spans 16 amino acids. Per the germline V gene, CDR1 is SGHVS and CDR2 is FQNEAQ.

In its sample, this clonotype was seen a few times. The chain links TRBV6-2 or TRBV6-3 to TRBJ2-3, with D perhaps assigned TRBD1 or TRBD2 (5 bases each). The CDR3 is 16 residues long. In germline, CDR1 is MNHEY, CDR2 SVGEGT. With 0 bases removed from V and 1 base from J, the gap between germline ends came to 11 bases. The CDR3 DNA follows: TGTGCCAGCAGTTACTCGGACGGGGACCGCACAGATACGCAGTATTTT. Translating it yields CASSYSDGDRTDTQYF.

V gene TRBV5-4 combines with J gene TRBJ2-2, with unresolved D. Looked up from germline, CDR1 is SGHNT and CDR2 is YYREEE (reference sequence). With 2 bases removed from V and 0 bases from J, the gap between germline ends came to 11 bases. This CDR3 region has 16 residues. The CDR3 region is CASSFVATANTGELFF. In DNA, the CDR3 is TGTGCCAGCAGCTTCGTTGCGACCGCGAACACCGGGGAGCTGTTTTTT.

This clonotype came up many times. V usage is TRBV5-1 and J usage is TRBJ1-1; D not resolved. The germline V gene encodes CDR1 SGHRS and CDR2 YFSETQ. The V and J ends lost 3 bases and 1 base respectively, with 10 bases between them. The CDR3 spans 14 residues. The CDR3 DNA follows: TGCGCCAGCAGCTGGGATGGGTGGAACACTGAAGCTTTCTTT. Translation gives CASSWDGWNTEAFF.

This clonotype came up many times. V usage is TRBV27 and J usage is TRBJ2-7, with D tentatively TRBD2 (6 bases). This CDR3 is 15 amino acids long. The V gene's germline CDR1 is MNHEY and CDR2 SMNVEV (reference sequence). V was shortened by 6 bases and J by 2 bases, with 17 bases between the two germline ends. Here the CDR3 reads CASSSRGVGPYEQYF. Here the CDR3 DNA reads TGTGCCAGCAGCTCTCGCGGGGTGGGGCCCTACGAGCAGTACTTC.

The table lists this clonotype with many counts. The V call is TRBV12-3 or TRBV12-4, the J call TRBJ1-2; 7 bases line up with TRBD1. The CDR3 length is 13 residues. J lost 4 bases, V lost 6 bases, and 5 bases had no gene match. CDR3 DNA: TGTGCCAGCAGCCCGGGACAGTCCTATGGCTACACCTTC. Residues: CASSPGQSYGYTF.

In this sample, this clonotype turned up a few times. The chain employs TRBV7-9 and TRBJ1-3, with D uncertain. The length of the CDR3 is 14 residues. The germline V and J ends were trimmed by 2 bases and 0 bases, with 5 bases remaining between them. The V gene's germline CDR1 is SEHNR and CDR2 FQNEAQ (reference sequence). CDR3 in DNA: TGTGCCAGCAGCTTATCAAACTCTGGAAACACCATATATTTT. This encodes CASSLSNSGNTIYF.

There are a few counts of this clonotype. V usage is TRBV27 and J usage is TRBJ1-6; D is perhaps TRBD1 (5 bases). Looked up from germline, CDR1 is MNHEY and CDR2 is SMNVEV (reference sequence). The CDR3 covers 16 residues. V lost 6 bases and J 4 bases, leaving 16 bases between the germline ends. In DNA form, the CDR3 reads TGTGCCAGCAGATTCGGGTCGGGGGAATATAATTCACCCCTCCACTTT. Protein: CASRFGSGEYNSPLHF.